This T cell receptor beta chain derives from a study of blood T cell repertoires in COVID-19 (TCRdb year 2020). Background for the entire study: The collaborator samples originated in the United States, Italy and Spain and spanned the acute and convalescent phases of COVID-19. The material from the prospective study consisted of cDNA or gDNA derived from T cells, B-cell-depleted T cells, or PBMCs. The dataset comprised deeply sampled blood TCRbeta repertoires from subjects exposed to, actively infected with, or recovered from COVID-19. A de-identified subject ID, COVID-19 status, age in years and sex were almost always included in the sample metadata. A freely available public database, intended as a resource for researchers studying the immune response to SARS-CoV-2, is where the repertoires were released. Where available, HLA class I and class II types were taken from metadata supplied by the sample provider and were not determined by assay-based typing. Samples came from the ongoing ImmuneRACE study (first 160 participants) plus 1,254 subjects from 6 global collaborators.

Details on this clone: What antigen it recognizes has not been identified. No base quality information exists; no much larger clone differs at one position.

Broad study findings and their caveats: The quantity of clinical and demographic metadata differed by source and by participant and was supplied without curation.

Including cysteine and phenylalanine, the CDR3 has 13 amino acids. Only the CDR3 region is kept as DNA, spanning 39 bases read in frame from base 1. Trimming takes 4 bases off V and 4 bases off J; junction bases not matched to a gene: 4. Whole blood was collected in K2EDTA tubes by collaborating institutions according to the institutions' own protocols. For TCRbeta analysis, collaborator samples were shipped as frozen whole blood, as isolated PBMCs, or as DNA extracted from either sample type. TCRbeta CDR3 regions were amplified from genomic DNA using the immunoSEQ Assay, a bias-controlled multiplex PCR. From the authors' description of their analysis: The number of nucleated cells in each sample was estimated from the amplification of reference gene primers within the assay. To quantify the absolute abundance of each unique TCRbeta CDR3 rearrangement, sequence reads were collapsed and filtered. For each sample, productive Simpson clonality was calculated as the square root of Simpson's diversity index across productive rearrangements. The immuneACCESS repertoire file appears here via TCRdb, limited to in-frame rearrangements. These files lack a portion of the clones; in checked studies, under half of the deficit traces to unresolved V genes, and the cause of the others is not known. V and J calls and clone size come straight from that table; D and trimming were deduced from the DNA. This sample lists over 130,000 clones; about nine tenths were detected once. More than 25% of the sample is in the top ten clones.

This receptor chain uses TRBV12-3 or TRBV12-4 and TRBJ2-7; a stretch of 7 junction bases matches TRBD1. The sequence was obtained from a human donor in a cohort sampled during active COVID-19. The specimen sequenced was peripheral blood. The CDR3 loop reads CASSWDRPYEQYF. The DNA sequence follows: TGTGCCAGCAGTTGGGACAGACCATACGAGCAGTACTTC.